The subject of this entry is one T cell receptor (beta chain). Its antigen is as yet unknown. The entirety of the isolated RNA underwent reverse transcription, so expressed TCRB transcripts were sequenced. Using immunoSEQ multiplex PCR, the repertoire was profiled, and TCRdb retains in-frame clones only, with some absent. The table shows 150,000 to 200,000 clones, with 50% to 70% occurring only once. By way of CD45RO/CCR7/CD25/CD127/CD95/CD27, the CD4+ regulatory, stem cell-like memory, central memory and naive cells were sorted. Purities over 95% were achieved in all sorted populations. This entry is derived from a study of beta chain features in type 1 diabetes. General study findings and limits: In patients and controls equally, PCR might favor templates that are shorter. Moderate yet significant TCRB CDR3 shortening was seen in Type 1 diabetes patients in all four CD4+ subsets. Using cDNA template may skew counts toward highly expressing activated cells.

CDR1 is SQVTM, CDR2 ANQGSEA, per germline. Trimming cost V 5 bases and J 5 bases, with 17 bases left between them. This CDR3 region has 14 residues. The sequencing input was naive CD4+ T cells from blood. This TCR came from a young man with type 1 diabetes. J is TRBJ2-3 and V is TRBV29-1; D possibly corresponds to TRBD1 (5 bases). For the CDR3, the DNA is TGCAGCGTTACTTTTGGTTTAAGGGGAGATACGCAGTATTTT. This sequence encodes CSVTFGLRGDTQYF.